These T cell receptor beta chains were read from a single sample in a study of OX40 agonist ivuxolimab in advanced cancers. Clones were sequenced by immunoSEQ multiplex PCR, and TCRdb holds only the in-frame ones, with some missing. The table has about 57,000 clones, around 87% seen once. The sample in question was CD4+ or CD8+ T cells sorted from blood, obtained in a trial of the OX40 agonist ivuxolimab. The receptors were sampled from an adult with an advanced solid tumor such as melanoma, head and neck, liver or kidney cancer. Both conserved end residues are part of each CDR3. Fields, in order: D gene, V gene, J gene, CDR3 DNA, CDR3 protein. D genes are given only for firm matches.

d_gene: .; v_gene: TRBV2; j_gene: TRBJ2-5; CDR3nt: TGTGCCAGCAGTGCTAGGTACCAAGAGACCCAGTACTTC; CDR3aa: CASSARYQETQYF
d_gene: .; v_gene: TRBV9; j_gene: TRBJ2-5; CDR3nt: TGTGCCAGCAGCCCCGCCCCAACCACCTCTAGGACCCAGTACTTC; CDR3aa: CASSPAPTTSRTQYF
d_gene: .; v_gene: TRBV4-1; j_gene: TRBJ1-4; CDR3nt: TGCGCCAGCAGCCAAGGGAGCAGGGTGGGAGAAAAACTGTTTTTT; CDR3aa: CASSQGSRVGEKLFF
d_gene: .; v_gene: TRBV6-5; j_gene: TRBJ2-7; CDR3nt: TGTGCCAGCAGAGAATACAGGGATTCCTACGAGCAGTACTTC; CDR3aa: CASREYRDSYEQYF
d_gene: .; v_gene: TRBV7-3; j_gene: TRBJ1-1; CDR3nt: TGTGCCAGCAGCTTAACGGGAGGGGACACTGAAGCTTTCTTT; CDR3aa: CASSLTGGDTEAFF
d_gene: .; v_gene: TRBV7-3; j_gene: TRBJ1-1; CDR3nt: TGTGCCAGCAGCCCTTTTCCAGAGAACACTGAAGCTTTCTTT; CDR3aa: CASSPFPENTEAFF
d_gene: .; v_gene: TRBV5-6; j_gene: TRBJ1-1; CDR3nt: TGTGCCAGCAGCGTACAACAGGGTGAAGCTTTCTTT; CDR3aa: CASSVQQGEAFF
d_gene: .; v_gene: TRBV9; j_gene: TRBJ2-7; CDR3nt: TGTGCCAGCAGCAAGGGCAGCTACGAGCAGTACTTC; CDR3aa: CASSKGSYEQYF
d_gene: .; v_gene: TRBV2; j_gene: TRBJ1-3; CDR3nt: TGTGCCAGCAGTGAGAGGTCGGCGACCATATATTTT; CDR3aa: CASSERSATIYF
d_gene: .; v_gene: TRBV7-2; j_gene: TRBJ1-1; CDR3nt: TGTGCCAGCAGCATGACAGCTCCGAGTGCTTTCTTT; CDR3aa: CASSMTAPSAFF
d_gene: TRBD2; v_gene: TRBV11-1; j_gene: TRBJ2-4; CDR3nt: TGTGCCAGCAGCTTAACTAGCGGGGTAGAGGTGGGCAAAAACATTCAGTACTTC; CDR3aa: CASSLTSGVEVGKNIQYF
d_gene: .; v_gene: TRBV15; j_gene: TRBJ2-1; CDR3nt: TGTGCCACCAGCAGAGAACGAGGCTCCTACAATGAGCAGTTCTTC; CDR3aa: CATSRERGSYNEQFF